Shown below are 26 T cell receptor beta chains from a single sample sequenced in a study of blood T cell repertoires in COVID-19. The data were produced by immunoSEQ multiplex PCR, yet TCRdb's version contains in-frame clones alone and is incomplete. The sample consists of some 150,000 clones, 84% of them appearing once. The sample comprised peripheral blood. The source of these receptors is a human donor in a cohort sampled during active COVID-19.

The rearrangement joins TRBV19 to TRBJ2-3; 10 bases are a match to TRBD2. The J segment lost 6 bases and the V segment lost 0 bases, leaving 6 bases of the junction unmatched. Germline loops: CDR1 LNHDA, CDR2 SQIVND (reference sequence). The CDR3 is 16 amino acids. CDR3 DNA sequence: TGTGCCAGTAGTATAGACCAGCGGGGGGGCGGGGATACGCAGTATTTT. This gives the protein CASSIDQRGGGDTQYF.

This clone appeared once. In DNA form, the CDR3 reads TGTGCCAGCAGCTTATCCTCGGGGAGGACCGGCACAGATACGCAGTATTTT. Its protein is CASSLSSGRTGTDTQYF. The rearrangement joins TRBV7-3 to TRBJ2-3; perhaps TRBD2 as D (6 bases). CDR1 is SGHTA and CDR2 is FQGTGA in the germline V gene. V was shortened by 2 bases and J by 1 base, with 16 bases between the two germline ends. The CDR3 runs 17 residues.

The gene calls are TRBV2 and TRBJ2-1, with TRBD2 matching 11 bases. This CDR3 contains 14 residues. V lost 2 bases and J lost 9; bases outside the gene matches: 3. The germline gives CDR1 SNHLY, CDR2 FYNNEI. Here the CDR3 DNA reads TGTGCCAGCAGTGAACTAGCGGGGGGAACTGAGCAGTTCTTC. Amino acids: CASSELAGGTEQFF.

This clone was seen a handful of times. The V gene is TRBV24-1, the J gene TRBJ2-3, with 13 nucleotides matching TRBD2. The CDR3 loop spans 16 amino acids. Germline V gene lookup returns CDR1 KGHDR and CDR2 SFDVKD. The V gene end was trimmed by 3 bases and the J gene end by 7 bases; junction bases not matched to a gene: 6. The CDR3 DNA follows: TGTGCCACCAGTGATCAACGACTAGCGGGGGGACATACGCAGTATTTT. Its translation: CATSDQRLAGGHTQYF.

V gene TRBV6-2 or TRBV6-3 combines with J gene TRBJ1-5, with D unclear. Germline CDR1 and CDR2: MNHEY and SVGEGT. Between the trimmed V and J ends, which lost 4 bases and 6 bases, there was a span of 13 bases. The CDR3 extends over 14 amino acids. For the CDR3, the DNA is TGTGCCAGCAGTTTGCCCCCCCCAGGTCAGCCCCAGCATTTT. It specifies CASSLPPPGQPQHF.

This clone came up many times. The CDR3 here is CASSYPGQENTEAFF. CDR3 coding DNA: TGTGCCAGCAGTTACCCAGGACAGGAGAACACTGAAGCTTTCTTT. The V call is TRBV6-2 or TRBV6-3, the J call TRBJ1-1; TRBD1 matches 7 bases. The CDR3 spans 15 residues. With V trimmed by 2 bases and J by 1 base, 4 bases remained unmatched. The germline V gene encodes CDR1 MNHEY and CDR2 SVGEGT.

This clone was counted between two and nine times. This rearrangement joins TRBV6-5 to TRBJ2-7; D ambiguous. Germline-derived CDR1 and CDR2 are MNHEY and SVGAGI. V shed 5 bases and J shed 1 base, with 15 bases lying between them. The CDR3 has 15 amino acids. Here the CDR3 DNA reads TGTGCCAGCAGTCAATATGGCCGGGTTTCCTACGAGCAGTACTTC. Amino acid sequence: CASSQYGRVSYEQYF.

This chain joins TRBV7-8 and TRBJ1-1, with D uncertain. The CDR3 covers 14 residues. Per the germline V gene, CDR1 is SGHVS and CDR2 is FQNEAQ. V was cut by 2 bases and J by 0 bases, with 7 bases left in between. CDR3 amino acids: CASSLSPLNTEAFF. As DNA, the CDR3 is TGTGCCAGCAGCTTATCCCCTCTGAACACTGAAGCTTTCTTT.

The chain links TRBV15 to TRBJ1-2; 9 bases fit TRBD1. V was clipped by 0 bases and J by 7 bases; unmatched bases: 12. The CDR3 spans 17 residues. Germline CDR1 LNHNV, CDR2 YYDKDF (reference sequence). The CDR3 here is CATSREIPRTGAFGYTF. The DNA of the CDR3 is TGTGCCACCAGCAGAGAAATACCTAGGACAGGGGCCTTTGGCTACACCTTC. Using reference TRBV15 and TRBJ1-2 for the parts outside the CDR3, the full variable domain is DAMVIQNPRYQVTQFGKPVTLSCSQTLNHNVMYWYQQKSSQAPKLLFHYYDKDFNNEADTPDNFQSRRPNTSFCFLDIRSPGLGDTAMYLCATSREIPRTGAFGYTFGSGTRLTVV.

A note on this clone: Additional DNA sequences in this sample encode the identical CDR3. The V call is TRBV7-6, the J call TRBJ2-2, with TRBD1 matching 8 bases. CDR1 is SGHVS, CDR2 FNYEAQ, per germline. Trimming cost V 1 base and J 1 base; bases outside gene matches: 2. This CDR3 spans 16 amino acids. The DNA for the CDR3 is TGTGCCAGCAGCTTAGAAGACAGGGGGAACACCGGGGAGCTGTTTTTT. Amino acid sequence: CASSLEDRGNTGELFF.

CDR3 sequence reads: CASSSGQGLRDEQYF. The CDR3 region has the DNA TGTGCCAGCAGCTCCGGACAGGGGCTTAGGGACGAGCAGTACTTC. The rearrangement links TRBV11-2 to TRBJ2-7; 9 bases map to TRBD1. This CDR3 is 15 amino acids long. V gave up 4 bases and J gave up 5 bases; unmatched junction bases: 9. CDR1 is SGHAT, CDR2 FQNNGV, per germline. Full variable domain (missing parts from reference TRBV11-2 and TRBJ2-7): EAGVAQSPRYKIIEKRQSVAFWCNPISGHATLYWYQQILGQGPKLLIQFQNNGVVDDSQLPKDRFSAERLKGVDSTLKIQPAKLEDSAVYLCASSSGQGLRDEQYFGPGTRLTVT.

This chain links TRBV12-3 or TRBV12-4 with TRBJ1-3; the D is unclear. CDR3 size: 13 residues. The V end was cut by 5 bases, the J end by 3 bases, with 8 bases between. CDR3 amino acids: CASSPSVGNTIYF. CDR3 coding DNA: TGTGCCAGCAGTCCCTCAGTTGGAAACACCATATATTTT.

V gene TRBV4-3 combines with J gene TRBJ1-2, with a possible D match to TRBD1 (6 bases). Per the germline V gene, CDR1 is LGHNA and CDR2 is YSLEER. The CDR3 totals 17 residues. The V end lost 6 bases, the J end lost 0 bases, and 20 bases lay between the germline ends. CDR3 sequence reads: CASSSTMWGQANYGYTF. In nucleotides, the CDR3 is TGCGCCAGCAGTTCAACTATGTGGGGGCAAGCTAACTATGGCTACACCTTC.

This rearrangement joins TRBV18 to TRBJ1-5; D is ambiguous. The length of the CDR3 is 14 residues. Looked up from germline, CDR1 is KGHSH and CDR2 is LQKENI. Trimming cost V 6 bases and J 5 bases, with 14 bases left between them. CDR3: CASSSSRPDQPQHF. The CDR3 DNA reads TGTGCCAGCTCGTCGTCCAGGCCCGATCAGCCCCAGCATTTT. The full variable domain, in which reference TRBV18 and TRBJ1-5 provide the parts outside the CDR3, is NAGVMQNPRHLVRRRGQEARLRCSPMKGHSHVYWYRQLPEEGLKFMVYLQKENIIDESGMPKERFSAEFPKEGPSILRIQQVVRGDSAAYFCASSSSRPDQPQHFGDGTRLSIL.

The rearrangement joins TRBV29-1 to TRBJ2-3; a weak D match, TRBD1 (6 bases). Per germline, CDR1 SQVTM and CDR2 ANQGSEA. V shed 6 bases and J shed 6 bases, with 13 bases lying between them. The length of the CDR3 is 12 residues. CDR3 loop: CSVRQVGDTQYF. In DNA, the CDR3 is TGCAGCGTACGACAGGTAGGGGATACGCAGTATTTT.

This chain links TRBV9 with TRBJ1-2; D remains ambiguous. Per germline, CDR1 SGDLS and CDR2 YYNGEE. V was pared by 0 bases and J by 3 bases, with 6 bases between. This CDR3 is 13 amino acids long. CDR3 sequence: CASSVVDYYGYTF. Here the CDR3 DNA reads TGTGCCAGCAGCGTAGTGGACTACTATGGCTACACCTTC.

Only a few counts were recorded for this clone. The V call is TRBV9, the J call TRBJ2-3; D is undetermined. This CDR3 spans 12 amino acids. Germline V CDR1 and CDR2: SGDLS, YYNGEE. The V and J ends lost 8 bases and 6 bases respectively, with 13 bases between them. CDR3 coding DNA: TGTGCCAGTTCCCTAGAGGCGGATACGCAGTATTTT. It is translated as CASSLEADTQYF. The full variable domain, with the rest looked up from reference TRBV9 and TRBJ2-3, is DSGVTQTPKHLITATGQRVTLRCSPRSGDLSVYWYQQSLDQGLQFLIQYYNGEERAKGNILERFSAQQFPDLHSELNLSSLELGDSALYFCASSLEADTQYFGPGTRLTVL.

This rearrangement joins TRBV20-1 to TRBJ2-5; D gene unclear. V shed 8 bases and J shed 5 bases, with 12 bases lying between them. This CDR3 contains 11 residues. Germline lookup yields CDR1 DFQATT and CDR2 SNEGSKA (reference sequence). In nucleotides, the CDR3 is TGCAGTCGAGCACGTGAGGAGACCCAGTACTTC. Protein product: CSRAREETQYF.

The CDR3 DNA reads TGTGCCAGCAGCCAAGATAGCCCTCCGGGGGAGCTGTTTTTT. Translated, it gives CASSQDSPPGELFF. J is TRBJ2-2 and V is TRBV3-1 (or the pseudogene TRBV3-2); D not certain. Trimming removed 0 bases from V and 8 bases from J, with 10 bases in between. The CDR3 totals 14 residues. CDR1 is LGHDT and CDR2 is YNNKEL in the germline V gene (reference sequence).

DNA of the CDR3: TGTGCCAGCAGTTTGTTAGGGGCCGCTTTCTTT. As protein: CASSLLGAAFF. This chain uses TRBV12-3 or TRBV12-4 with TRBJ1-1; D is possibly TRBD1 (5 bases). V shed 3 bases and J shed 11 bases, with 10 bases lying between them. This CDR3 spans 11 amino acids.

The chain joins TRBV15 to TRBJ2-7; weak D call: TRBD2 (6 bases). Trimming stripped 0 bases from V and 7 bases from J, with 10 bases between. The CDR3 length is 13 residues. Germline values: CDR1 LNHNV, CDR2 YYDKDF (reference sequence). DNA for the CDR3: TGTGCCACCAGCAGAGAATTCCGGGGGGAGCAGTACTTC. This codes for CATSREFRGEQYF.

Written as DNA, the CDR3 is TGTGCCAGCAGCGCAAGCGGGGGTCCCACAGATACGCAGTATTTT. This codes for CASSASGGPTDTQYF. This sequence joins TRBV7-3 and TRBJ2-3; 8 bases map to TRBD2. The CDR3 has 15 amino acids. The V gene's germline CDR1 is SGHTA and CDR2 FQGTGA. Trimming at V came to 5 bases and at J to 2 bases, leaving 6 bases not matched to a gene.

The gene calls are TRBV3-1 (or the pseudogene TRBV3-2) and TRBJ2-5; TRBD1 aligns across 12 bases. There are 15 residues in the CDR3. The V and J ends lost 3 bases and 3 bases, in that order; junction bases with no gene match: 2. The germline V gene encodes CDR1 LGHDT and CDR2 YNNKEL (reference sequence). The chain's CDR3 is CASSHGTGGKETQYF. In DNA form, the CDR3 reads TGTGCCAGCAGCCATGGGACAGGGGGCAAAGAGACCCAGTACTTC.

This clone was recorded only once. This sequence joins TRBV11-2 and TRBJ1-1; TRBD1 matches at 8 bases. This CDR3 has 16 residues. Unmatched junction bases numbered 13, after V lost 6 bases and J lost 4 bases. CDR1 is SGHAT, CDR2 FQNNGV, per germline. CDR3 loop: CASSWPRWQGATEAFF. The CDR3 DNA is TGTGCCAGCAGTTGGCCCCGGTGGCAGGGGGCCACTGAAGCTTTCTTT.

J is TRBJ2-5 and V is TRBV7-2; 8 positions match TRBD2. The V gene's germline CDR1 is SGHTA and CDR2 FQGNSA. This CDR3 is built from 15 residues. The ends lost 3 bases at V and 2 bases at J; junction bases unmatched: 5. CDR3 nucleotides: TGTGCCAGCAGCTTTCTCGGGGGGGGGCAAGAGACCCAGTACTTC. This gives the protein CASSFLGGGQETQYF.

This clone was counted ten times or more. CDR3 protein: CASSLPKGTGGRTGELFF. Here the CDR3 DNA reads TGTGCCAGCAGTCTACCTAAGGGGACAGGGGGCAGGACCGGGGAGCTGTTTTTT. This chain joins TRBV5-6 and TRBJ2-2; 12 bases fit TRBD1. CDR3 size: 18 residues. Germline CDR1 SGHDT, CDR2 YYEEEE. V lost 5 bases to trimming and J lost 5 bases; unmatched junction nucleotides: 13.